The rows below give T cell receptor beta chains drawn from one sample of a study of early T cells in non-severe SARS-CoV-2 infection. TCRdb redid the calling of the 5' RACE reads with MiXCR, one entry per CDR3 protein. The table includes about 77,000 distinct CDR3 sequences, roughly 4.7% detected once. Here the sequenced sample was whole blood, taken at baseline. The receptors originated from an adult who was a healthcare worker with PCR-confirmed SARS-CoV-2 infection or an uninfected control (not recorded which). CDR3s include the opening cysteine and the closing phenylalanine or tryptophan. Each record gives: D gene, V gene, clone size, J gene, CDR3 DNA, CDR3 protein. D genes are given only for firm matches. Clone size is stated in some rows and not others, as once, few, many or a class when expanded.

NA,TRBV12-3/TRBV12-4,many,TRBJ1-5,TGTGCCAGCAGTTTAGGATCCAGTAGCAATCAGCCCCAGCATTTT,CASSLGSSSNQPQHF
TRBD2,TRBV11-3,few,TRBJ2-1,TGTGCCAGCAGCTCCTGGACTAGCGGGACGAATGAGCAGTTCTTC,CASSSWTSGTNEQFF
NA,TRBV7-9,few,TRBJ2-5,TGTGCCAGCAGCTCGACGGACGGCCAAGAGACCCAGTACTTC,CASSSTDGQETQYF
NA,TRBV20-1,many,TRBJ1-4,TGCAGTGTGGACGGGTACGGCGAAAAACTGTTTTTT,CSVDGYGEKLFF
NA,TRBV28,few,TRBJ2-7,TGTGCCAGCAGTCTGTCACTGGCAGTGCGCGAGCAGTACTTC,CASSLSLAVREQYF
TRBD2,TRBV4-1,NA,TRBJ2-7,TGCGCCAGCAGCCACAAGACTAGCGGGAGGAACATTTCCCCCTACGAGCAGTACTTC,CASSHKTSGRNISPYEQYF
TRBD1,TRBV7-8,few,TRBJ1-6,TGTGCCAGCAGCTTAGAGGGGGCCAATTCACCCCTCCATTTT,CASSLEGANSPLHF
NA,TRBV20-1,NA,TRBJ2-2,TGCAGTGCTTCACCGGGACAAGGGACCACCGGGGAGCTGTTTTTT,CSASPGQGTTGELFF
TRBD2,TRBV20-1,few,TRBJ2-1,TGCAGTGCTAGAGATCTCCGGGCTAGCGGGAGTTTGAGCAATGAGCAGTTCTTC,CSARDLRASGSLSNEQFF
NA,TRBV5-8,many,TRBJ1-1,TGTGCCAGCAGACATTGGCCTCAGGGTGCGTTCACTGAAGCTTTCTTT,CASRHWPQGAFTEAFF
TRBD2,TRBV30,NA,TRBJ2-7,TGTGCCTGGTTGTGGGCTAGCGGGAATAAGCCCCAGGACGAGCAGTACTTC,CAWLWASGNKPQDEQYF
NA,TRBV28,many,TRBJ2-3,TGTGCCAGCAGTGCAGGTAGCACAGATACGCAGTATTTT,CASSAGSTDTQYF
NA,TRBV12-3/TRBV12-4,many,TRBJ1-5,TGTGCCAGCACTATAGGCTATTTTGGCAATCAGCCCCAGCATTTT,CASTIGYFGNQPQHF
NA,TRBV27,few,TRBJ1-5,TGTGCCAGCAGTTTAATTGGCCAGCCCCAGCATTTT,CASSLIGQPQHF
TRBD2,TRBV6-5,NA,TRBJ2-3,TGTGCCAGCAGGCTACTAGCGGGAGTCGCGGATACGCAGTATTTT,CASRLLAGVADTQYF
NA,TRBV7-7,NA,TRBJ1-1,TGTGCCAGCAGCGTCCTATCCGGAACGAACACTGAAGCTTTCTTT,CASSVLSGTNTEAFF
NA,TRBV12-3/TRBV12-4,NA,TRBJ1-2,TGTGCCAGCACCGACCGACAGGTCTATGGCTACACCTTC,CASTDRQVYGYTF
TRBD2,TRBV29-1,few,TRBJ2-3,TGCAGCGTTGAGGGAGGGGTCGGAGATACGCAGTATTTT,CSVEGGVGDTQYF
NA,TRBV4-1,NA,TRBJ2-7,TGCGCCAGCAGCCACCCCCCAAGGGTAGCAACCTACGAGCAGTACTTC,CASSHPPRVATYEQYF
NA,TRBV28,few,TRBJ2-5,TGTGCCAGCAAGACGAGATGGACGGAGAAAGAGACCCAGTACTTC,CASKTRWTEKETQYF
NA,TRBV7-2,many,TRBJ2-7,TGTGCCAGCAGCCAGACGACAGGAAGACTAAGAGAGCAGTACTTC,CASSQTTGRLREQYF
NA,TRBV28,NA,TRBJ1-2,TGTGCCAGCACTTTGGGAGGGAACTATGGCTACACCTTC,CASTLGGNYGYTF
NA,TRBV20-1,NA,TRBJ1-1,TGCAGTGCACCCGGACACTTTGAAGCTTTCTTT,CSAPGHFEAFF
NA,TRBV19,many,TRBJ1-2,TGTGCCAGTAAGGACATATATGGCTACACCTTC,CASKDIYGYTF
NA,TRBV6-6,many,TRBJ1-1,TGTGCCAGCAGTGCCCCCGAGGGTAGGGGTAAAGCTTTCTTT,CASSAPEGRGKAFF
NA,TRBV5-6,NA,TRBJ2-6,TGTGCCAGCAGCTTTTATACTTACTCTGGGGCCAACGTCCTGACTTTC,CASSFYTYSGANVLTF
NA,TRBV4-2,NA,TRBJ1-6,TGTGCCAGCAGCCAAGGAGGACGGAACTCACCCCTCCACTTT,CASSQGGRNSPLHF
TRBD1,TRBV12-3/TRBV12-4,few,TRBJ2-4,TGTGCCAGCAGTATCGGACAGGGTAGGGACATTCAGTACTTC,CASSIGQGRDIQYF
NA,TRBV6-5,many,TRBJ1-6,TGTGCCAGCAGTTCCGGACAAAATTCACCCCTCCACTTT,CASSSGQNSPLHF
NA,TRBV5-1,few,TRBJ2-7,TGCGCCAGCAGCTTGCTCCCGGGCGGGACCTACGAGCAGTACTTC,CASSLLPGGTYEQYF
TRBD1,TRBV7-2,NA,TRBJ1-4,TGTGCCAGCAGCTGGGGGACAGGGGTTAATGAAAAACTGTTTTTT,CASSWGTGVNEKLFF
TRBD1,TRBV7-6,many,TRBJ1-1,TGTGCCAGCAGCCCTACAGGGGATGAAGCTTTCTTT,CASSPTGDEAFF
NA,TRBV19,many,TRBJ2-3,TGTGCCAGTAGCGAGGAGGGGCTACTCACAGATACGCAGTATTTT,CASSEEGLLTDTQYF
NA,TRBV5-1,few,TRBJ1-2,TGCGCCAGCAGCTTGGAGGGCAGAAACTATGGCTACACCTTC,CASSLEGRNYGYTF
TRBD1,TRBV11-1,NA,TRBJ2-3,TGTGCCAGCAGCAGACAGGGATCGAACACAGATACGCAGTATTTT,CASSRQGSNTDTQYF
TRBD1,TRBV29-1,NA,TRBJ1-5,TGCAGCGTTGAATCAGGGGGCTCGGGTCAGCCCCAGCATTTT,CSVESGGSGQPQHF
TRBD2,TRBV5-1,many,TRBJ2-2,TGCGCCAGCAGCCTTAATAGCGGGTCGAACACCGGGGAGCTGTTTTTT,CASSLNSGSNTGELFF
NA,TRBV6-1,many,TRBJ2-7,TGTGCCAGCAGTGAATATTCCAGGGTTGTCGAGCAGTACTTC,CASSEYSRVVEQYF
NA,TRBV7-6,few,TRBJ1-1,TGTGCCAGCAGCGTTGGAGGGGGGACTGAAGCTTTCTTT,CASSVGGGTEAFF
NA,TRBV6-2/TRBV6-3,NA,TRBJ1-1,TGTGCCAGCAGTTACAAGGCGGGGAACACTGAAGCTTTCTTT,CASSYKAGNTEAFF
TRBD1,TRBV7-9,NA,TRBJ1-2,TGTGCCAGCAGCTTAAGGGCCCGGACAGGGCGAGGCTATGGCTACACCTTC,CASSLRARTGRGYGYTF
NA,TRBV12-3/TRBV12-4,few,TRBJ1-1,TGTGCCAGCAGTTTACTGAGGAACACTGAAGCTTTCTTT,CASSLLRNTEAFF
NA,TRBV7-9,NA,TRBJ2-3,TGTGCCAGCAGCTTTTACCGAACTAGCACAGATACGCAGTATTTT,CASSFYRTSTDTQYF
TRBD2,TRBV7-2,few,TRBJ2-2,TGTGCCAGCAGCTTAGCCACGAGCGGGAGCGGCGTCGGGGAGCTGTTTTTT,CASSLATSGSGVGELFF
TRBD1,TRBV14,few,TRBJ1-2,TGTGCCAGCAGCCAGTGGGACAGGGCGGTGGAAGACTATGGCTACACCTTC,CASSQWDRAVEDYGYTF
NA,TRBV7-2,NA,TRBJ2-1,TGTGCCAGCAGCTTCATGGCCGGGAGTTTTGGTGAGCAGTTCTTC,CASSFMAGSFGEQFF
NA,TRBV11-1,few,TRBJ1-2,TGTGCCAGCAGCCGTTCCAGGGACTATGGCTACACCTTC,CASSRSRDYGYTF
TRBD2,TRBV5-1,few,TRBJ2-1,TGCGCCAGCAGCAGGGGACTAGCGGGGGACAATGAGCAGTTCTTC,CASSRGLAGDNEQFF
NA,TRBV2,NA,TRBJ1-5,TGTGCCAGCAGTGCTGGTGGACAGAACAATCAGCCCCAGCATTTT,CASSAGGQNNQPQHF
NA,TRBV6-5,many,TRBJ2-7,TGTGCCAGCAGTTACTCGGACCCCGGCTCCTACGAGCAGTACTTC,CASSYSDPGSYEQYF
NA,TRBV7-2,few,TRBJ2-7,TGTGCCAGCAGCTTCCGCTACGAGCAGTACTTC,CASSFRYEQYF
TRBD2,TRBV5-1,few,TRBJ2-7,TGCGCCAGCAGTGGGTACAGCGGGACCTACGAGCAGTACTTC,CASSGYSGTYEQYF
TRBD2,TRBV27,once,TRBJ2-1,TGTGCCAGCAGGGCTAGCGGATCTCACAATGAGCAGTTCTTC,CASRASGSHNEQFF